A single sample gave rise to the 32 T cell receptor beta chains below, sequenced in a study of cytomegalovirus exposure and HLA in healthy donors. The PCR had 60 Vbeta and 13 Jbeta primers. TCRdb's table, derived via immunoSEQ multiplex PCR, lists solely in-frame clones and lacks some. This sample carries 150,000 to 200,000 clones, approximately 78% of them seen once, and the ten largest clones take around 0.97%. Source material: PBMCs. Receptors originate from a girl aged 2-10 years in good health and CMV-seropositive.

The CDR3 spells CASSLVGQGSTGANVLTF. The CDR3 DNA reads as TGCGCCAGCAGCTTGGTGGGACAGGGGTCGACTGGGGCCAACGTCCTGACTTTC. This chain joins TRBV5-1 and TRBJ2-6; 10 nucleotides agree with TRBD1. V lost 0 bases, J lost 2 bases, and 5 bases stayed unmatched. From germline, CDR1 is SGHRS and CDR2 YFSETQ. The CDR3 spans 18 residues.

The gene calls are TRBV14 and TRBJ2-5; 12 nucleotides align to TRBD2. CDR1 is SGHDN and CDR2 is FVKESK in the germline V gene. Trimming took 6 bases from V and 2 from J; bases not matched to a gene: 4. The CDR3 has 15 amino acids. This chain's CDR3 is CASSPGLAGQETQYF. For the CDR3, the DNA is TGTGCCAGCAGTCCAGGACTAGCGGGGCAAGAGACCCAGTACTTC.

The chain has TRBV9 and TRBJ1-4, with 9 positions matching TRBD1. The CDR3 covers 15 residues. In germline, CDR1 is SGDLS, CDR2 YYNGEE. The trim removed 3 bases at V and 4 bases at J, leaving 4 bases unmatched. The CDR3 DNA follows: TGTGCCAGCAGCGAGGGGACAGGGATTAATGAAAAACTGTTTTTT. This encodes CASSEGTGINEKLFF.

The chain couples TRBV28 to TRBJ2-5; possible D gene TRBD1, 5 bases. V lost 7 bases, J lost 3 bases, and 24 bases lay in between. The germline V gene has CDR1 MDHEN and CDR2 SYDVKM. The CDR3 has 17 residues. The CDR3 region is CASIKSASDPREETQYF. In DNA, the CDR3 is TGTGCCAGCATCAAATCCGCTTCCGACCCCAGGGAAGAGACCCAGTACTTC.

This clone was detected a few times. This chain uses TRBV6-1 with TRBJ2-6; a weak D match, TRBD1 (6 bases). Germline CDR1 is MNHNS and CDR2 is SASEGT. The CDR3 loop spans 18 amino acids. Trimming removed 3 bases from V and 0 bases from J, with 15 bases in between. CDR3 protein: CASSDRAGDNSGANVLTF. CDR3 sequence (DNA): TGTGCCAGCAGTGATCGGGCAGGGGACAACTCTGGGGCCAACGTCCTGACTTTC.

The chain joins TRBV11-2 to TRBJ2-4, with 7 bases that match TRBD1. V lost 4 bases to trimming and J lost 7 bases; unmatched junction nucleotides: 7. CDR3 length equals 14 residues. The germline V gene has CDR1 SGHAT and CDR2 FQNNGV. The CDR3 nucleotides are TGTGCCAGCAGCTCCCGGACAGGAGAGAACATTCAGTACTTC. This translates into CASSSRTGENIQYF. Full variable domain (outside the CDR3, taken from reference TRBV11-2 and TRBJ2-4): EAGVAQSPRYKIIEKRQSVAFWCNPISGHATLYWYQQILGQGPKLLIQFQNNGVVDDSQLPKDRFSAERLKGVDSTLKIQPAKLEDSAVYLCASSSRTGENIQYFGAGTRLSVL.

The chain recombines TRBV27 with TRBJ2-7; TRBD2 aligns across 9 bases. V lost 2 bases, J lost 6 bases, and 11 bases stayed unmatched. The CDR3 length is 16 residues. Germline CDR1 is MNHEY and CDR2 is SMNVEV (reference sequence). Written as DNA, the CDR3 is TGTGCCAGCAGTTTACTGGGGCGGGAGGGTCCCCTCGAGCAGTACTTC. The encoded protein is CASSLLGREGPLEQYF.

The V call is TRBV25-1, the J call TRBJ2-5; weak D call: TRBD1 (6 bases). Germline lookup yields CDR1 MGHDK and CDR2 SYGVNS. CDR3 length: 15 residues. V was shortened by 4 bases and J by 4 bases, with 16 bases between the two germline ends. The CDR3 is CASSVKPQGGETQYF. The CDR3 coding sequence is TGTGCCAGCAGTGTTAAACCCCAAGGGGGAGAGACCCAGTACTTC. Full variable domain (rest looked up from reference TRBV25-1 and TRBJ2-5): EADIYQTPRYLVIGTGKKITLECSQTMGHDKMYWYQQDPGMELHLIHYSYGVNSTEKGDLSSESTVSRIRTEHFPLTLESARPSHTSQYLCASSVKPQGGETQYFGPGTRLLVL.

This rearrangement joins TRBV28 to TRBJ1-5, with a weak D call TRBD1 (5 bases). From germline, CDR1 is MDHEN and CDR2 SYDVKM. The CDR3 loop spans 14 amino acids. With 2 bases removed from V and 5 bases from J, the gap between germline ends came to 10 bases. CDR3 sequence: CASSLRSGDQPQHF. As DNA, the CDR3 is TGTGCCAGCAGTTTAAGGTCGGGGGATCAGCCCCAGCATTTT.

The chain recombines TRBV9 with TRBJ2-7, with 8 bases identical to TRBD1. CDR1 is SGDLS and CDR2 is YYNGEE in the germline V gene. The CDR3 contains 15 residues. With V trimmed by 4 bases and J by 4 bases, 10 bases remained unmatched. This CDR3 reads CASSPRQGKTYEQYF. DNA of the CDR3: TGTGCCAGCAGCCCTCGACAGGGGAAAACATACGAGCAGTACTTC.

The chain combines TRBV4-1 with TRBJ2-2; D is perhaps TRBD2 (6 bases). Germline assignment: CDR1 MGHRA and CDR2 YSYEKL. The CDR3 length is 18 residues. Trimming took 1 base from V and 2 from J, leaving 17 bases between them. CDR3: CASSQALTRDLNTGELFF. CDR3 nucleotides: TGCGCCAGCAGCCAAGCCTTAACTAGGGACTTAAACACCGGGGAGCTGTTTTTT.

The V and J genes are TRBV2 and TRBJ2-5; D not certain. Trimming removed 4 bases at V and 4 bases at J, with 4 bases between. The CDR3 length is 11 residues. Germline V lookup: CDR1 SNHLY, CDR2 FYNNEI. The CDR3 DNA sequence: TGTGCCAGCAGTGCGGGAGAGACCCAGTACTTC. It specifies CASSAGETQYF.

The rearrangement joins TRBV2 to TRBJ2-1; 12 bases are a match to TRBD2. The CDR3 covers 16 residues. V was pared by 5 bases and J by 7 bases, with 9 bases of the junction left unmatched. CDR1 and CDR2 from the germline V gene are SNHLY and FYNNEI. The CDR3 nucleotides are TGTGCCAGCAGTCAGACTAGACTAGCGGGAGCAAATGAGCAGTTCTTC. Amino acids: CASSQTRLAGANEQFF.

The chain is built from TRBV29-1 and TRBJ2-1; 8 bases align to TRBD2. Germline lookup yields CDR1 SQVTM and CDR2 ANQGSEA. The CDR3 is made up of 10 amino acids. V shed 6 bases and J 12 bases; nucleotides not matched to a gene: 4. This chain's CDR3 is CSVQSGRQFF. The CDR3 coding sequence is TGCAGCGTCCAAAGCGGGAGGCAGTTCTTC.

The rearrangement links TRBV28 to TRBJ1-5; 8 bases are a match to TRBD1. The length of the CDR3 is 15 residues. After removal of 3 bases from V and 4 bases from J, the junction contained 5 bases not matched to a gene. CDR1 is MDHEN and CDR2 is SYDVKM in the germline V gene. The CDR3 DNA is TGTGCCAGCAGTTTTCTAGGGGACAGGAATCAGCCCCAGCATTTT. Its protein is CASSFLGDRNQPQHF.

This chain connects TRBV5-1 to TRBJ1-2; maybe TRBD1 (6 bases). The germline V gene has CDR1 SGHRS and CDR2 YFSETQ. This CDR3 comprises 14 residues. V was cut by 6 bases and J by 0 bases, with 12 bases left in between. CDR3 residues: CASNRDNPNYGYTF. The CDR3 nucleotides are TGCGCCAGCAATCGGGACAACCCTAACTATGGCTACACCTTC.

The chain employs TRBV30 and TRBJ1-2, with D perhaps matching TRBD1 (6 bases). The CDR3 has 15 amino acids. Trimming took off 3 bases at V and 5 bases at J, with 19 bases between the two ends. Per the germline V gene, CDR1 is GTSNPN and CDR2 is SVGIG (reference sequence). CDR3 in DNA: TGTGCCTGGAGCGATGTAATGGACAGTGTTTATGGCTACACCTTC. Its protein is CAWSDVMDSVYGYTF.

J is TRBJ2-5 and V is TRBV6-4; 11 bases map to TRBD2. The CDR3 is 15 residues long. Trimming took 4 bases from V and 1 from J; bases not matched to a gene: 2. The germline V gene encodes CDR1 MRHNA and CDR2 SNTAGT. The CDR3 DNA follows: TGTGCCAGCAGTGTAACTAGCGGGAGCCAAGAGACCCAGTACTTC. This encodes CASSVTSGSQETQYF.

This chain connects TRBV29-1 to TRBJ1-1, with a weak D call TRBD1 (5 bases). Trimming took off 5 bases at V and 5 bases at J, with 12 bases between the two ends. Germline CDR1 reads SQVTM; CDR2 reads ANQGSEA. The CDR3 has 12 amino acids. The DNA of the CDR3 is TGCAGCGTTTTGGGCCGGGGGACTGAAGCTTTCTTT. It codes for CSVLGRGTEAFF.

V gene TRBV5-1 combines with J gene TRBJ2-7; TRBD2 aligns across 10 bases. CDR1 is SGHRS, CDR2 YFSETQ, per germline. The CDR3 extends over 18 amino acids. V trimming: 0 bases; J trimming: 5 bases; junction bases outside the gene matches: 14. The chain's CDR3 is CASSLDISGRLSLHEQYF. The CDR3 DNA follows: TGCGCCAGCAGCTTGGATATTAGCGGGAGGTTGAGTCTCCACGAGCAGTACTTC.

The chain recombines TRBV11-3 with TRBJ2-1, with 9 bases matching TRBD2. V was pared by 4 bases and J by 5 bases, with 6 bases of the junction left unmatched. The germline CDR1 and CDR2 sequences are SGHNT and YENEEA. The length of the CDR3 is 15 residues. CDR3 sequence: CASSSTSGPHNEQFF. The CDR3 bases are TGTGCCAGCAGCTCGACTAGCGGTCCCCACAATGAGCAGTTCTTC.

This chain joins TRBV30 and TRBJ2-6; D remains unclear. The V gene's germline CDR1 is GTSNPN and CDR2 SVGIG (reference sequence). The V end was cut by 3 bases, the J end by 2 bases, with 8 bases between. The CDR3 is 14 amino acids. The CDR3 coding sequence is TGTGCCTGGAGCGGAGAGGCTGGGGCCAACGTCCTGACTTTC. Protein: CAWSGEAGANVLTF.

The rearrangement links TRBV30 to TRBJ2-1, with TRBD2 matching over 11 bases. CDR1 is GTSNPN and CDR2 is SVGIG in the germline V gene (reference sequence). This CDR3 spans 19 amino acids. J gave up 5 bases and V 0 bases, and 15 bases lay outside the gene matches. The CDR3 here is CAWSVTPNLLAGDNNEQFF. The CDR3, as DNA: TGTGCCTGGAGTGTAACCCCCAACTTACTAGCGGGAGACAACAATGAGCAGTTCTTC.

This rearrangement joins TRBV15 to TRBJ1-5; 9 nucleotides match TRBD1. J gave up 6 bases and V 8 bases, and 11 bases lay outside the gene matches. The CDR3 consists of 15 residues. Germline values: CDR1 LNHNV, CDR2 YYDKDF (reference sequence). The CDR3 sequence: CATVPGTGLVQPQHF. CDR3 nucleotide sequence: TGTGCCACCGTCCCCGGGACAGGGTTAGTTCAGCCCCAGCATTTT.

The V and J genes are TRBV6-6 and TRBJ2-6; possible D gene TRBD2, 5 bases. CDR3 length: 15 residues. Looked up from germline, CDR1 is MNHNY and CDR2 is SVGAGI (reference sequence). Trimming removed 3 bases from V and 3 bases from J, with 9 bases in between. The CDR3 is CASSYEGYGANVLTF. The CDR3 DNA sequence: TGTGCCAGCAGTTATGAGGGCTATGGGGCCAACGTCCTGACTTTC.

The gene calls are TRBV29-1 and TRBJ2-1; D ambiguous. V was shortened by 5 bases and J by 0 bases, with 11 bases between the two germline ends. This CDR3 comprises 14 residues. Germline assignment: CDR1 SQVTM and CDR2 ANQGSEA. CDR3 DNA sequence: TGCAGCGTTAAACCCGTTAGCTCCTACAATGAGCAGTTCTTC. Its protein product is CSVKPVSSYNEQFF.

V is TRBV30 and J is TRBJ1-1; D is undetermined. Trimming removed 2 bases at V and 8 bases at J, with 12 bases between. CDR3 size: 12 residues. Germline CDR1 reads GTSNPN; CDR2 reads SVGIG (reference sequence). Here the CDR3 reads CAWSRTGNEAFF. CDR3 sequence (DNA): TGTGCCTGGAGTCGTACGGGGAACGAAGCTTTCTTT.

The CDR3 here is CASRTGLAVTYEQYF. CDR3 coding DNA: TGCGCCAGCAGGACGGGACTAGCGGTTACCTACGAGCAGTACTTC. This chain uses TRBV5-1 with TRBJ2-7, with TRBD2 identical over 11 bases. The length of the CDR3 is 15 residues. Unmatched junction bases numbered 6, after V lost 5 bases and J lost 2 bases. Per the germline V gene, CDR1 is SGHRS and CDR2 is YFSETQ.

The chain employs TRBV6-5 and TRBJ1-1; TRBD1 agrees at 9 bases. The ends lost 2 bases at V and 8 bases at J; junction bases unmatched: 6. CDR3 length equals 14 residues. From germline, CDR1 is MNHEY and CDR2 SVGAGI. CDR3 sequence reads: CASSYVTGGKEAFF. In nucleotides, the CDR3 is TGTGCCAGCAGTTACGTGACAGGGGGTAAAGAAGCTTTCTTT.

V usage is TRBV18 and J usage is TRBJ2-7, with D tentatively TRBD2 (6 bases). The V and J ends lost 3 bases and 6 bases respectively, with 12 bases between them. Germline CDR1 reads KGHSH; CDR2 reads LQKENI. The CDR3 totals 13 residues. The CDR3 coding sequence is TGTGCCAGCTCACCGACTAGTGGCGGCGAGCAGTACTTC. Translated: CASSPTSGGEQYF.

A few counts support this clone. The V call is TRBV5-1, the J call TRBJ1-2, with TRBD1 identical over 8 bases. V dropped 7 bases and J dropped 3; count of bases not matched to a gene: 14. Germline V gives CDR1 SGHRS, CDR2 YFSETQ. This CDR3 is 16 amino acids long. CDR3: CASSSDREDRYYGYTF. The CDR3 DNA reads TGCGCCAGCTCCTCGGACAGGGAGGATCGTTACTATGGCTACACCTTC.

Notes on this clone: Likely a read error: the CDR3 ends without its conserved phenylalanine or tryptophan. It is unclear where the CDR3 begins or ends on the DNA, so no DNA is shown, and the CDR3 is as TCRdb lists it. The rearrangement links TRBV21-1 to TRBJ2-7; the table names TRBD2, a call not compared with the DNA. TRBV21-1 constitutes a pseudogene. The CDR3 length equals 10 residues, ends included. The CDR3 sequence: CASSNTGGQL.